These 10 T cell receptor beta chains share one sample of origin, sequenced in a study of radiotherapy plus CTLA-4 blockade in lung cancer. Using immunoSEQ multiplex PCR, the repertoire was profiled, and TCRdb retains in-frame clones only, with some absent. The sample records tens of thousands of clones, 75% to 80% being singletons. The starting material was peripheral blood, obtained from a patient treated with radiotherapy plus ipilimumab. These receptors originate from a human donor with non-small cell lung cancer whose response to radiotherapy plus ipilimumab could not be evaluated.

This sequence joins TRBV7-3 and TRBJ2-5, with 7 positions matching TRBD1. The J call is in doubt because the DNA end fits TRBJ2-7 better. Germline-derived CDR1 and CDR2 are SGHTA and FQGTGA. CDR3 size: 14 residues. CDR3 sequence (DNA): TGTGCCAGCAGCTTGACGACAGGGAGCGCCGAGCAGTACTTC. Its translation: CASSLTTGSAEQYF.

The chain links TRBV9 to TRBJ1-1; D perhaps matches TRBD1 (6 bases). Germline assignment: CDR1 SGDLS and CDR2 YYNGEE. Trimming left V 1 base short and J 1 base short, with 20 bases between. This CDR3 contains 18 residues. The CDR3 is CASSVNSRDNAPNTEAFF. DNA of the CDR3: TGTGCCAGCAGCGTAAACTCGAGGGACAACGCTCCGAACACTGAAGCTTTCTTT.

CDR3 protein: CASSVAWGGTEAFF. As DNA, the CDR3 is TGTGCCAGCAGCGTAGCTTGGGGGGGGACTGAAGCTTTCTTT. This chain connects TRBV9 to TRBJ1-1; tentative D call: TRBD1 (5 bases). Germline V gives CDR1 SGDLS, CDR2 YYNGEE. The CDR3 covers 14 residues. V lost 0 bases and J 5 bases, leaving 11 bases between the germline ends.

V and J are TRBV5-4 and TRBJ2-2, with TRBD2 matching over 10 bases. Trimming at V came to 0 bases and at J to 4 bases, leaving 0 bases not matched to a gene. Looked up from germline, CDR1 is SGHNT and CDR2 is YYREEE (reference sequence). The CDR3 spans 15 residues. As DNA, the CDR3 is TGTGCCAGCAGCTTGGGGACTAGCGGCACCGGGGAGCTGTTTTTT. Encoded protein: CASSLGTSGTGELFF.

V and J are TRBV6-6 and TRBJ2-3; 10 bases align to TRBD2. This CDR3 has 14 residues. Germline values: CDR1 MNHNY, CDR2 SVGAGI (reference sequence). Losses at the gene ends were 9 bases for V and 0 bases for J; bases not matched to a gene: 3. The CDR3 DNA reads as TGTGCCAGTTGGACTAGCGGCAGCACAGATACGCAGTATTTT. Translated, it gives CASWTSGSTDTQYF.

The V gene is TRBV6-5, the J gene TRBJ1-2; D gene unclear. This CDR3 region has 15 residues. The V gene lost 0 bases and the J gene lost 5 bases, with 13 bases spanning the gap. Germline V gives CDR1 MNHEY, CDR2 SVGAGI. Written as DNA, the CDR3 is TGTGCCAGCAGTTACTCGGAGCGGACTCTTTATGGCTACACCTTC. Protein product: CASSYSERTLYGYTF.

The chain employs TRBV6-5 and TRBJ2-7, with D maybe TRBD1 (6 bases). The CDR3 covers 16 residues. CDR1 is MNHEY and CDR2 is SVGAGI in the germline V gene. V lost 0 bases, J lost 5 bases, and 17 bases lay in between. CDR3 DNA sequence: TGTGCCAGCAGTTACTCGTGGACAGCCCCTGAAGACGAGCAGTACTTC. Amino acid sequence: CASSYSWTAPEDEQYF.

The J gene is TRBJ2-5, the V gene TRBV5-4; 10 nucleotides match TRBD2. This CDR3 region has 15 residues. Trimming took 5 bases from V and 5 from J; bases not matched to a gene: 9. The germline CDR1 and CDR2 sequences are SGHNT and YYREEE (reference sequence). The CDR3 coding sequence is TGTGCCAGCAGTGAGCGGGGGGGCTTTATCGAGACCCAGTACTTC. Protein product: CASSERGGFIETQYF.

This clone was observed once. J is TRBJ2-7 and V is TRBV18, with TRBD1 matching over 8 bases. This CDR3 region has 13 residues. The V gene's germline CDR1 is KGHSH and CDR2 LQKENI. The V and J ends lost 6 bases and 5 bases, in that order; junction bases with no gene match: 6. CDR3 nucleotides: TGTGCCAGCTCCCCGGACAGGGAAAACGAGCAGTACTTC. Translation gives CASSPDRENEQYF.

The chain carries TRBV11-2 and TRBJ2-7; a possible D gene is TRBD1 (5 bases). The CDR3 has 12 amino acids. Germline V lookup: CDR1 SGHAT, CDR2 FQNNGV. V shed 5 bases and J shed 6 bases, with 11 bases lying between them. Here the CDR3 reads CASSPVGVEQYF. The CDR3 nucleotides are TGTGCCAGCAGCCCGGTAGGGGTCGAGCAGTACTTC.